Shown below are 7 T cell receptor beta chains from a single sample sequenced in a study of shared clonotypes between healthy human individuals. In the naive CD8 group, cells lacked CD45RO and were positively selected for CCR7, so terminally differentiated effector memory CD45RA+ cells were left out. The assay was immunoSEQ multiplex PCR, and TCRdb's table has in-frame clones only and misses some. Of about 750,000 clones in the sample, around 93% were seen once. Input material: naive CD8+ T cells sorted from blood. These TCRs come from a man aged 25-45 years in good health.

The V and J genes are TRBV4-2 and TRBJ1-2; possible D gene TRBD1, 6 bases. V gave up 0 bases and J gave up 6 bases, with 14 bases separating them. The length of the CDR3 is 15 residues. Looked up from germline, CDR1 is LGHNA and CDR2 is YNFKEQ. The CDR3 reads CASSQDWAGADGYTF. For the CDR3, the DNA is TGTGCCAGCAGCCAAGATTGGGCGGGGGCAGATGGCTACACCTTC.

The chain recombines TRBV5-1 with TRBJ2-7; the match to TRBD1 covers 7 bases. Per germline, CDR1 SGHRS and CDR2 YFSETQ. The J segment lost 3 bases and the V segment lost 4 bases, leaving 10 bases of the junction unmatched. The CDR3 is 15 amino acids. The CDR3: CASSPSGTVYYEQYF. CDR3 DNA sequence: TGCGCCAGCAGCCCCTCCGGGACAGTATACTACGAGCAGTACTTC.

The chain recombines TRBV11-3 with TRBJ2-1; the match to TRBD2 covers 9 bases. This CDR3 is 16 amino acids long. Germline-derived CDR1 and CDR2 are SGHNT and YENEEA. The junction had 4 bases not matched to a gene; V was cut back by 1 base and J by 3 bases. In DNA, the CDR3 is TGTGCCAGCAGCTTAGGACTAGCGGAGTACTACAATGAGCAGTTCTTC. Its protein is CASSLGLAEYYNEQFF.

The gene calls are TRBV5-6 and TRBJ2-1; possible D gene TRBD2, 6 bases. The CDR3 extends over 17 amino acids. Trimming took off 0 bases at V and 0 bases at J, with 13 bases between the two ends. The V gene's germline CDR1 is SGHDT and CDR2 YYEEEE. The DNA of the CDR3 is TGTGCCAGCAGCTTGGGGGCGGGATTGAGCTCCTACAATGAGCAGTTCTTC. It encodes CASSLGAGLSSYNEQFF.

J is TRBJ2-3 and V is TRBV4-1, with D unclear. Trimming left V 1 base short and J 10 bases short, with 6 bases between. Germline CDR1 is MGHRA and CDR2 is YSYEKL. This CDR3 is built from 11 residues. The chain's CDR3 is CASSQGWAQYF. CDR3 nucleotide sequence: TGCGCCAGCAGCCAAGGGTGGGCGCAGTATTTT.

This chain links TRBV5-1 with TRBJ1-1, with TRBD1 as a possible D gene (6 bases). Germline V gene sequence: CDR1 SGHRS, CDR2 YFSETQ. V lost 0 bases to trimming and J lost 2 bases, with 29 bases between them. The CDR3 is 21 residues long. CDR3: CASSLVFHRGAASLSNTEAFF. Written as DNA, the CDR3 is TGCGCCAGCAGCTTGGTCTTTCATCGGGGGGCTGCTAGCCTCTCCAACACTGAAGCTTTCTTT.

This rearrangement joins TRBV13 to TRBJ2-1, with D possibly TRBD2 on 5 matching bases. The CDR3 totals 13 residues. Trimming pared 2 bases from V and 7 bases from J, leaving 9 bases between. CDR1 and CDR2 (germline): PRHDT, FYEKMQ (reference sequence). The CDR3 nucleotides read TGTGCCAGCAGCTTACCTAGCATGAATGAGCAGTTCTTC. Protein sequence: CASSLPSMNEQFF.